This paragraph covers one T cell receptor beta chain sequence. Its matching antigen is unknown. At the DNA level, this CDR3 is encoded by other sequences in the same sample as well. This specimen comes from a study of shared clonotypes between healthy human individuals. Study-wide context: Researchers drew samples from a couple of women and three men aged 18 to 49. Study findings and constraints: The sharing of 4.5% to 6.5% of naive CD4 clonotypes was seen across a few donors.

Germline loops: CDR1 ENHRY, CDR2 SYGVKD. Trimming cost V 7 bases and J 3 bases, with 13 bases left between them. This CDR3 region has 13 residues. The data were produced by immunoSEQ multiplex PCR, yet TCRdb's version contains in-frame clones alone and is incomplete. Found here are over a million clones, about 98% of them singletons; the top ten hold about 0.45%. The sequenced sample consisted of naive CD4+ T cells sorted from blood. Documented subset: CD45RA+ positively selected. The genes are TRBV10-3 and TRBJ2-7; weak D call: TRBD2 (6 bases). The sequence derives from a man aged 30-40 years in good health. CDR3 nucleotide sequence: TGTGCCATCACCCCCTCCGGGAGCTACGAGCAGTACTTC. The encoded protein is CAITPSGSYEQYF.